This T cell receptor beta chain is drawn from a study of cytomegalovirus exposure and HLA in healthy donors. Looking at the study overall: As released early, the data held 65 million to 90 million unique TCRs from HLA-typed donors. Findings and caveats of the study: Testing in vitro showed a few CMV-associated chains specific for CMV antigens. Cytomegalovirus-associated status was assigned to roughly 160 TCR beta chains.

Note on this clone: Its specificity is not known. This could be a read error, since a much larger clone is one nucleotide away.

PCR employed 60 Vbeta and 13 Jbeta primers. Assay used: immunoSEQ multiplex PCR; TCRdb lists only in-frame clones, some missing. The top ten clones hold roughly 7.3% of a sample with under 200,000 clones, over 70% of them seen once. Looked up from germline, CDR1 is MNHEY and CDR2 is SMNVEV (reference sequence). The CDR3 is 18 amino acids. With V trimmed by 6 bases and J by 1 base, 15 bases remained unmatched. The receptor was isolated from a male donor in good health and CMV-seropositive. Sequencing used PBMCs. The chain combines TRBV27 with TRBJ2-5; TRBD2 matches 9 bases. The CDR3 bases are TGTGCCAGCAGCTTGGCTCGCCTAGCGGGGAATGGCCAAGAGACCCAGTACTTC. It encodes CASSLARLAGNGQETQYF.